The 5 T cell receptor beta chains reported below all come from one sample, sequenced in a study of shared clonotypes between healthy human individuals. The table came from immunoSEQ multiplex PCR; TCRdb's copy has only in-frame clones and leaves some out. The sample has approximately 2,000,000 clones, 90% to 95% seen once. CD45RO-negative cells were positively selected for CCR7, leaving out terminally differentiated effector memory CD45RA+ cells. The sequenced sample consisted of naive CD8+ T cells from PBMCs. These receptors all stem from a man aged 18-30 years in good health. Some clones in this sample may be carry-over from other donors' samples.

The J gene is TRBJ2-5, the V gene TRBV29-1, with a possible D match to TRBD1 (5 bases). The CDR3 consists of 13 residues. The V gene's germline CDR1 is SQVTM and CDR2 ANQGSEA. Trimming cost V 1 base and J 5 bases, with 11 bases left between them. The CDR3 sequence: CSVEGGVVETQYF. CDR3 sequence (DNA): TGCAGCGTTGAAGGGGGCGTAGTGGAGACCCAGTACTTC.

The chain combines TRBV10-3 with TRBJ2-1; 11 nucleotides line up with TRBD2. CDR1 and CDR2 from the germline V gene are ENHRY and SYGVKD. The V gene end was trimmed by 9 bases and the J gene end by 5 bases; junction bases not matched to a gene: 0. The CDR3 runs 12 residues. The CDR3 DNA reads TGTGCCATGGGACTAGCGGACAATGAGCAGTTCTTC. Translation: CAMGLADNEQFF.

The chain combines TRBV7-3 with TRBJ1-4; D gene uncertain. V was shortened by 0 bases and J by 0 bases, with 14 bases between the two germline ends. There are 18 residues in the CDR3. CDR1 and CDR2 from the germline V gene are SGHTA and FQGTGA. The CDR3 DNA sequence: TGTGCCAGCAGCTTAACCCTGGTTTCGGCAGCAACTAATGAAAAACTGTTTTTT. Its translation: CASSLTLVSAATNEKLFF. The full variable domain, completed using reference TRBV7-3 and TRBJ1-4, is GAGVSQTPSNKVTEKGKYVELRCDPISGHTALYWYRQSLGQGPEFLIYFQGTGAADDSGLPNDRFFAVRPEGSVSTLKIQRTERGDSAVYLCASSLTLVSAATNEKLFFGSGTQLSVL.

This chain connects TRBV2 to TRBJ1-2; tentative D call: TRBD1 (5 bases). Germline lookup yields CDR1 SNHLY and CDR2 FYNNEI. The CDR3 has 11 amino acids. V was trimmed by 8 bases and J by 6 bases, leaving 10 bases between them. DNA for the CDR3: TGTGCCAGCGGGGGACCTGATGGCTACACCTTC. Translated, it gives CASGGPDGYTF.

The rearrangement uses TRBV7-3 and TRBJ2-2, with D perhaps matching TRBD2 (6 bases). V was trimmed by 5 bases and J by 6 bases, leaving 16 bases between them. CDR3 length: 15 residues. Per the germline V gene, CDR1 is SGHTA and CDR2 is FQGTGA. The CDR3 sequence: CASSPTRREAGELFF. DNA of the CDR3: TGTGCCAGCAGCCCGACTAGAAGGGAGGCCGGGGAGCTGTTTTTT.